The clone carrying this T cell receptor (beta chain) was counted many times. As yet, its antigen is unknown. The data were taken from a study of T cells in Graves' hyperthyroidism and ophthalmopathy. General study points: Ophthalmopathy was model-predicted a median around 6.7 months pre-onset. Peripheral blood also featured most of the thyroid clonotypes expanded above 0.001.

TCR beta CDR3 region amplification was performed from RNA transcripts. Primed by the HTBI set, a first-round RT-PCR was run on the TCR CDR3. Each CDR3 protein gets one entry after TCRdb re-called the multiplex PCR reads with MiXCR. The sample records about 640,000 distinct CDR3 sequences, more than 20% being singletons. Germline V gives CDR1 DFQATT, CDR2 SNEGSKA (reference sequence). The CDR3 is 14 residues long. With 5 bases removed from V and 0 bases from J, the gap between germline ends came to 12 bases. Disease duration was under 3 months in the ophthalmopathy patients, who also had a Clinical Activity Score of at least 3 and a NOSPECS grade of at least 4. Diagnostic assessment was based on clinical symptoms, serum thyroxine and TRAb, thyroid ultrasound and orbital computed tomography.

The V and J genes are TRBV20-1 and TRBJ2-3; possibly TRBD1 for D (6 bases). This clonotype was obtained from a man aged 25-45 years with Graves' ophthalmopathy. The specimen was blood. This CDR3 reads CSARGTTSTDTQYF. The DNA of the CDR3 is TGCAGTGCTCGAGGGACAACTAGCACAGATACGCAGTATTTT.